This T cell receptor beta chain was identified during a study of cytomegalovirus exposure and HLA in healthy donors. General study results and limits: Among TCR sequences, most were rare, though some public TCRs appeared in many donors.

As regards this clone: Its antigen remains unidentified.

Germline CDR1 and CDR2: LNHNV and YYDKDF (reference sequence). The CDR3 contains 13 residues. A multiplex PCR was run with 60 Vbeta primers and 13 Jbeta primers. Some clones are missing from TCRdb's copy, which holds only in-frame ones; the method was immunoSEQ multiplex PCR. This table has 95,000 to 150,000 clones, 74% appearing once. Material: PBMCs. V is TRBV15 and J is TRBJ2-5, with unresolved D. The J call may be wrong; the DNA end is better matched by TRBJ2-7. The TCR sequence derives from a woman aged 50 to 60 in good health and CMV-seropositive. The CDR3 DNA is TGTGCCACCAGCAGAGATCCATCCTACGAGCAGTACTTC. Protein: CATSRDPSYEQYF.